The 23 T cell receptor beta chains below were found in one sample sequenced in a study of kidney transplant recipient with SARS-CoV-2 infection. TCRdb called the reads again in MiXCR, with one record for every CDR3 protein. The profile covers under 250,000 distinct CDR3 sequences, with under 35% appearing a single time and less than 8.5% taken by the ten largest. Sequenced material: a blood sample, taken at baseline and between days 110 and 120 from a kidney transplant recipient. These receptors all come from a young adult male patient who had COVID-19 and was a kidney transplant recipient. A subset of T cells may come from the graft donor.

This clonotype was detected many times. V gene TRBV6-6 combines with J gene TRBJ1-5; no clear D. V was trimmed by 2 bases and J by 6 bases, leaving 14 bases between them. Looked up from germline, CDR1 is MNHNY and CDR2 is SVGAGI (reference sequence). This CDR3 comprises 15 residues. The CDR3 spells CASSYGWTTLQPQHF. As DNA, the CDR3 is TGTGCCAGCAGTTACGGTTGGACGACACTTCAGCCCCAGCATTTT.

This chain links TRBV27 with TRBJ1-2, with D unclear. Germline V lookup: CDR1 MNHEY, CDR2 SMNVEV (reference sequence). Trimming took off 4 bases at V and 4 bases at J, with 22 bases between the two ends. This CDR3 region has 17 residues. The CDR3 DNA is TGTGCCAGCAGTTCGGGCGATCCTGGCAGAAAGACCTATGGCTACACCTTC. This codes for CASSSGDPGRKTYGYTF.

Points on this clonotype: A read error may explain this, as a much larger clone is one base away. CDR3 nucleotides: TGCGGTGCTAGAGATGGAAGGAAACGGCATGGCTACACCTTC. Its translation is CGARDGRKRHGYTF. The rearrangement joins TRBV20-1 to TRBJ1-2; D ambiguous. Germline CDR1 reads DFQATT; CDR2 reads SNEGSKA (reference sequence). The CDR3 sequence is 14 residues long.

Comments on this clonotype: A read error may be the cause here, since a much bigger clone is one base away. The chain carries TRBV30 and TRBJ2-3, with TRBD2 identical over 9 bases. Germline CDR1 reads GTSNPN; CDR2 reads SVGIG (reference sequence). CDR3 length equals 13 residues. With 8 bases clipped from V and 2 bases from J, the junction kept 5 bases outside the gene matches. CDR3 residues: CAQASGITDTQYF. CDR3 DNA sequence: TGTGCCCAAGCTAGCGGGATCACAGATACGCAGTATTTT.

Turning to this clonotype: Just one base apart from a much larger clone, this may be a read error. This CDR3 is CSAILEGEEAQYF. The CDR3, as DNA: TGCAGTGCTATACTAGAGGGGGAAGAGGCCCAGTACTTC. The chain is built from TRBV20-1 and TRBJ2-5; D perhaps matches TRBD1 (6 bases). The CDR3 contains 13 residues. Germline CDR1 reads DFQATT; CDR2 reads SNEGSKA (reference sequence).

This clonotype was recorded many times. CDR3 DNA sequence: TGCAGCGCTCAGGGGAGCACTGAAGCTTTCTTT. Translating gives CSAQGSTEAFF. The V and J genes are TRBV29-1 and TRBJ1-1; possible D gene TRBD1, 6 bases. The CDR3 is 11 amino acids. V lost 7 bases to trimming and J lost 4 bases, with 10 bases between them. From germline, CDR1 is SQVTM and CDR2 ANQGSEA.

This clonotype was counted many times. The rearrangement uses TRBV7-2 and TRBJ2-7, with 8 positions matching TRBD1. The germline gives CDR1 SGHTA, CDR2 FQGNSA. The junction had 8 bases not matched to a gene; V was cut back by 5 bases and J by 2 bases. There are 15 residues in the CDR3. CDR3 DNA: TGTGCCAGCAGCGCCTTACAGGGGGTTGCCTACGAGCAGTACGTC. Its protein is CASSALQGVAYEQYV.

The table lists this clonotype with many counts. The J gene is TRBJ1-2, the V gene TRBV19; D might be TRBD1 (5 bases). The CDR3 runs to 17 residues. Germline V gene sequence: CDR1 LNHDA, CDR2 SQIVND (reference sequence). Trimming removed 3 bases from V and 4 bases from J, with 21 bases in between. The CDR3: CASSIKWTNRKTYGYTF. The CDR3 nucleotides read TGTGCCAGTAGTATCAAATGGACAAATCGAAAGACCTATGGCTACACCTTC.

In this sample, this clonotype turned up many times. CDR3 sequence reads: CASSMTSSHGKTYGYTF. The CDR3, as DNA: TGTGCCAGCAGTATGACGTCCTCACACGGAAAGACCTATGGCTACACCTTC. V and J are TRBV6-4 and TRBJ1-2, with D unresolved. V was pared by 5 bases and J by 4 bases, with 23 bases between. Looked up from germline, CDR1 is MRHNA and CDR2 is SNTAGT. This CDR3 region has 17 residues.

Of note for this clonotype: It may be a read error: a sequence one base away is much more abundant. The chain recombines TRBV6-9 with TRBJ1-2; D remains unclear. This CDR3 comprises 17 residues. Germline V gene data show CDR1 as MNHGY and CDR2 as SVAAGI. The DNA for the CDR3 is TGTGCCAGCAGTAACGGACTGCCTTACGGAAAGACCTATGGCCACACCTTC. Its translation is CASSNGLPYGKTYGHTF.

This clonotype was found many times. This chain connects TRBV4-2 to TRBJ2-1, with 9 bases matching TRBD2. The CDR3 covers 17 residues. Trimming at V came to 0 bases and at J to 6 bases, leaving 9 bases not matched to a gene. Germline V lookup: CDR1 LGHNA, CDR2 YNFKEQ. CDR3 amino acids: CASSQDSQREVRNEQFF. The CDR3 nucleotides are TGTGCCAGCAGCCAAGACTCCCAGCGGGAGGTGCGCAATGAGCAGTTCTTC.

With respect to this clonotype: A much more abundant neighbour one base away suggests this may be a read error. V is TRBV21-1 and J is TRBJ2-7; the table's TRBD1 call for D was not verified on the DNA. TRBV21-1 represents a pseudogene. This CDR3 comprises 21 residues. The CDR3 DNA is TGTGTCAGCAGCAAAGCGGCCGTTGGGACAGGGGGAAGTCGGTTCGGCTACGAGCAGTACTTC. This codes for CVSSKAAVGTGGSRFGYEQYF.

This clonotype was seen at least ten times. V usage is TRBV6-2 or TRBV6-3 and J usage is TRBJ2-5, with unresolved D. Germline V CDR1 and CDR2: MNHEY, SVGEGT. This CDR3 contains 15 residues. Trimming stripped 6 bases from V and 5 bases from J, with 19 bases between. The CDR3 region has the DNA TGTGCCAGCAGGGACCCGACCGCAGCCATTGAGACCCAGTACTTC. Its protein is CASRDPTAAIETQYF.

In this sample, this clonotype turned up many times. Here the CDR3 reads CASSSTGWDEQYF. The CDR3 DNA follows: TGTGCCAGCAGTTCGACAGGGTGGGACGAGCAGTACTTC. V is TRBV27 and J is TRBJ2-7, with 7 bases fitting TRBD1. V lost 4 bases, J lost 5 bases, and 5 bases stayed unmatched. In germline, CDR1 is MNHEY, CDR2 SMNVEV (reference sequence). The CDR3 loop spans 13 amino acids.

This clonotype was seen only a few times. The rearrangement links TRBV10-2 to TRBJ1-2, with unresolved D. Trimming pared 4 bases from V and 4 bases from J, leaving 22 bases between. The germline V gene encodes CDR1 WSHSY and CDR2 SAAADI. The CDR3 sequence is 17 residues long. The CDR3: CASSGLYTSRKTYGYTF. In DNA, the CDR3 is TGCGCCAGCAGTGGCTTATACACTTCTAGAAAGACCTATGGCTACACCTTC.

Worth noting for this clonotype: A much more abundant neighbour one base away suggests this may be a read error. J is TRBJ1-3 and V is TRBV19; D call uncertain. The germline CDR1 and CDR2 sequences are LNHDA and SQIVND (reference sequence). The CDR3 covers 16 residues. The CDR3, as DNA: TGTGCCAGTAGAAGAACCTCCCTAGGCCCTGGAAACACCATGTATTTT. This encodes CASRRTSLGPGNTMYF.

A word on this clonotype: A much larger clone lies a single base off, so this may be a read error. The V call is TRBV7-2, the J call TRBJ2-2; D is unresolved. Germline V CDR1 and CDR2: SGHTA, FQGNSA. This CDR3 has 15 residues. Between the trimmed V and J ends, which lost 2 bases and 2 bases, there was a span of 9 bases. The CDR3 here is CASSLYPVNTGELFF. The CDR3 DNA reads as TGTGCCAGCAGCTTATACCCAGTCAACACCGGGGAGCTGTTTTTT.

The rearrangement joins TRBV29-1 to TRBJ1-2, with D unresolved. Germline CDR1 is SQVTM and CDR2 is ANQGSEA. With 5 bases removed from V and 4 bases from J, the gap between germline ends came to 23 bases. The CDR3 sequence is 16 residues long. The CDR3 bases are TGCAGCGTTAATTATAGACTAGCACGAAAGACCTATGGCTACACCTTC. Protein: CSVNYRLARKTYGYTF.

Many counts were recorded for this clonotype. The chain links TRBV7-9 to TRBJ1-1; D unclear. Deletions cut 4 bases from V and 1 base from J, with 16 bases between. This CDR3 is built from 16 residues. CDR1 is SEHNR, CDR2 FQNEAQ, per germline (reference sequence). The CDR3 here is CASSSALWGANTEAFF. The CDR3 DNA sequence: TGTGCCAGCAGCTCCGCGTTGTGGGGTGCGAACACTGAAGCTTTCTTT.

With respect to this clonotype: This may arise from a read error, as a much more abundant clone is one base away. V gene TRBV19 combines with J gene TRBJ1-5, with 9 positions matching TRBD1. In germline, CDR1 is LNHDA, CDR2 SQIVND (reference sequence). The CDR3 sequence is 17 residues long. This CDR3 reads CASSMLQGQGRDQLQHF. The CDR3 DNA follows: TGTGCCAGTAGTATGCTGCAGGGACAGGGTCGAGATCAGCTCCAGCATTTT.

This clonotype was seen many times. CDR3 amino acids: CASSFTSGVEQYF. The DNA for the CDR3 is TGTGCCAGCAGCTTTACTAGCGGGGTCGAGCAGTACTTC. V gene TRBV11-2 combines with J gene TRBJ2-7, with TRBD2 identical over 10 bases. Trimming cost V 3 bases and J 6 bases; bases outside gene matches: 2. The germline gives CDR1 SGHAT, CDR2 FQNNGV. The length of the CDR3 is 13 residues.

The rearrangement uses TRBV27 and TRBJ1-2; no firm D call. CDR1 is MNHEY, CDR2 SMNVEV, per germline (reference sequence). This CDR3 comprises 17 residues. Trimming removed 5 bases from V and 4 bases from J, with 23 bases in between. The CDR3 coding sequence is TGTGCCAGCAGTGGCAAATGTCCTGGCTGGAAGACCTATGGCTACACCTTC. It is translated as CASSGKCPGWKTYGYTF.

This clonotype was seen repeatedly, ten times or more. The chain recombines TRBV7-9 with TRBJ1-5; TRBD1 might be the D (5 bases). CDR3 length: 15 residues. Germline V gene data show CDR1 as SEHNR and CDR2 as FQNEAQ (reference sequence). V lost 1 base, J lost 11 bases, and 18 bases lay in between. The CDR3 is CASSLDGGSIRSQHF. CDR3 DNA: TGTGCCAGCAGCTTAGACGGGGGTTCAATCAGGTCCCAGCATTTT. Combining the CDR3 with reference TRBV7-9 and TRBJ1-5 gives the whole variable domain DTGVSQNPRHKITKRGQNVTFRCDPISEHNRLYWYRQTLGQGPEFLTYFQNEAQLEKSRLLSDRFSAERPKGSFSTLEIQRTEQGDSAMYLCASSLDGGSIRSQHFGDGTRLSIL.